This T cell receptor (beta chain) came from a study of radiotherapy plus CTLA-4 blockade in lung cancer (dated by TCRdb to the late 2010s). Regarding the complete study: Among the enrolled patients, about 19% had an objective response, and roughly 30% reached disease control.

The germline V gene sets CDR1 to SGHTA and CDR2 to FQGTGA. The CDR3 goes from the cysteine to the phenylalanine over 15 residues. The retained sequence is limited to the CDR3, 45 bases, with the frame set at the first base. Compared with germline, V lacks 6 bases and J lacks 2 bases; bases without a gene match: 4. As regards this clone: Its recognized antigen is unknown. One base away there is no much larger clone; base qualities are not given.

The study evaluated CTLA-4 blockade (ipilimumab) given together with focal radiation therapy in patients who had chemo-refractory metastatic non-small-cell lung cancer. The library was built by means of the immunoSEQ multiplex PCR assay. The source is immuneACCESS, and TCRdb retained only in-frame sequences with V and J called. Part of the clones is not carried over; for the studies checked, unresolved V genes explain less than half of this, and the remainder is unexplained. In this sample the table shows approximately 85,000 clones, approximately 83% of which occur a single time. Of the sample, just over 2% falls within the top ten clones. Paper-wide results and their limitations: TCR clones derived from tumors expanded in peripheral blood after treatment with radiotherapy and ipilimumab. Increased serum interferon-beta after radiation, together with early dynamic changes in blood T cell clones, were reported to be the strongest predictors of response.

Sequencing used peripheral blood, obtained from a patient treated with radiotherapy plus ipilimumab. The chain uses TRBV7-3 and TRBJ2-1; 10 middle bases align to TRBD2. This sequence was found in a human donor with non-small cell lung cancer who had a partial response to radiotherapy plus ipilimumab. The bases are TGTGCCAGCAGTCCTACTAGCGGGACCTACAATGAGCAGTTCTTC. It translates as CASSPTSGTYNEQFF.